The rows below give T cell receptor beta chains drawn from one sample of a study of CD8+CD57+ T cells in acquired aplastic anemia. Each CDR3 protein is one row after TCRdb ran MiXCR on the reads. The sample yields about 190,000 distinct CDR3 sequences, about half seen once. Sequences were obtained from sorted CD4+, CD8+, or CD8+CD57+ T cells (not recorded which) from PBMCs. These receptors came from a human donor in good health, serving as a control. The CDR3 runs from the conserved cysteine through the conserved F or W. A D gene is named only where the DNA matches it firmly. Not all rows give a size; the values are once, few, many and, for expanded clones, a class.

TGTGCCAGCAGCCTAATCGGACAGGGGGGCGAGCAGTACTTC	CASSLIGQGGEQYF	many	TRBJ2-7	TRBD1	TRBV6-2/TRBV6-3
TGTGCCAGCAGCTTAGTCGGTGGGGAGACCCAGTACTTC	CASSLVGGETQYF	NA	TRBJ2-5	NA	TRBV7-9
TGCGCCAGCAACGCCGGGACCAAGAGACCCCAGTACTTC	CASNAGTKRPQYF	once	TRBJ2-5	NA	TRBV10-1
TGTGCCAGCAGCCCCCACGGGGAAAACTACGAGCAGTACTTC	CASSPHGENYEQYF	few	TRBJ2-7	NA	TRBV9
TGTGCCAGCAGCGAAGGGACAGGGACCGAAACGCAGTATTTT	CASSEGTGTETQYF	NA	TRBJ2-3	TRBD1	TRBV7-3
TGTGCCAGCAGATACAAGGAGAACACCGGGGAGCTGTTTTTT	CASRYKENTGELFF	many	TRBJ2-2	NA	TRBV6-1
TGTGCCAGCAGTTACTCCAACTCTGGAAACACCATATATTTT	CASSYSNSGNTIYF	many	TRBJ1-3	NA	TRBV12-3/TRBV12-4
TGTGCCACCAGCGGAAGCACAGATACGCAGTATTTT	CATSGSTDTQYF	NA	TRBJ2-3	NA	TRBV24-1
TGTGCCAGCAGCCTCCGCCGGGACCTACAACGGGAGCAGTTCTTC	CASSLRRDLQREQFF	NA	TRBJ2-1	NA	TRBV7-3
TGTGCCAGCAGTGATGATCGGCTAGCGGGGCGGGAAGAGACCCAGTACTTC	CASSDDRLAGREETQYF	NA	TRBJ2-5	TRBD2	TRBV2
TGCGCCAGCAGCCAAGTCGCAAGCGGGGGCCCAGATACGCAGTATTTT	CASSQVASGGPDTQYF	many	TRBJ2-3	TRBD2	TRBV4-1
TGTGCCAGCAGCTTAGGGCACCTCTTGAATGAGCAGTTCTTC	CASSLGHLLNEQFF	NA	TRBJ2-1	NA	TRBV7-8
TGTGCCAGCAGCTCCACGACGAACACTGAAGCTTTCTTT	CASSSTTNTEAFF	NA	TRBJ1-1	NA	TRBV7-4
TGTGCCAGCAGCCTTCTTGGAGAGGGGAAACGCGAGCAGTACTTC	CASSLLGEGKREQYF	NA	TRBJ2-7	NA	TRBV14
TGTGCCAGCAGCACAGGACAGTATGGCTACACCTTC	CASSTGQYGYTF	NA	TRBJ1-2	NA	TRBV7-3
TGCGCCAGCAGCCAAGCAACGGCAGTTTATGGCTACACCTTC	CASSQATAVYGYTF	many	TRBJ1-2	NA	TRBV4-3
TGTGCCAGCAGTCGCTCGAGGTACACAGATACGCAGTATTTT	CASSRSRYTDTQYF	many	TRBJ2-3	NA	TRBV14
TGCAGCGTTGATTATTTTGGGGATGGGGAGACCCAGTACTTC	CSVDYFGDGETQYF	many	TRBJ2-5	NA	TRBV29-1
TGCAGTGCAACCGGGACTAGCAGGGGAGAGACCCAGTACTTC	CSATGTSRGETQYF	once	TRBJ2-5	TRBD2	TRBV20-1
TGTGCCAGCAGCCAATTGGTGGGGACAGATACGCAGTATTTT	CASSQLVGTDTQYF	NA	TRBJ2-3	NA	TRBV6-6
TGTGCCAGCAGCCCCCAGGGGGCGTGGGGCTACACCTTC	CASSPQGAWGYTF	NA	TRBJ1-2	TRBD1	TRBV7-8
TGTGCCAGCAGCTCAGGACTGGGGGCTTACACTGAAGCTTTCTTT	CASSSGLGAYTEAFF	many	TRBJ1-1	NA	TRBV7-9
TGCAGTGCTCCGGACTCCAACTATGGCTACACCTTC	CSAPDSNYGYTF	NA	TRBJ1-2	NA	TRBV20-1
TGCAGTGCTGTAGGGGCTAATCAGCCCCAGCATTTT	CSAVGANQPQHF	NA	TRBJ1-5	NA	TRBV20-1
TGTGCCAGCAGCTTATTGATTCAAGGGGGGGCTTTCTTT	CASSLLIQGGAFF	many	TRBJ1-1	NA	TRBV7-9
TGTGCCAGCAGTAGGTCCCCGGGACAGGGAGGGGGTCCACAAGAGACCCAGTACTTC	CASSRSPGQGGGPQETQYF	NA	TRBJ2-5	TRBD1	TRBV25-1
TGTGCCAGTAGCACAGCGGACCAAGAGACCCAGTACTTC	CASSTADQETQYF	many	TRBJ2-5	NA	TRBV19
TGTGCCAGCAGTTACGGGGATCAGCCCCAGCATTTT	CASSYGDQPQHF	many	TRBJ1-5	NA	TRBV6-6
TGCAGTGCCAGCGGGGGGCCTCGGTACGAGCAGTACTTC	CSASGGPRYEQYF	many	TRBJ2-7	TRBD2	TRBV20-1
TGTGCCAGCAGCGTAGCCGACAGTTCACCCCTCCACTTT	CASSVADSSPLHF	NA	TRBJ1-6	NA	TRBV9
TGTGCCAGCAGCCAAGGTGGGACAGGGTTTATCGGTTATGGCTACACCTTC	CASSQGGTGFIGYGYTF	NA	TRBJ1-2	TRBD1	TRBV16
TGTGCCAGCAGCGTAGACAGGGGCAACACCTTC	CASSVDRGNTF	NA	TRBJ1-2	TRBD1	TRBV9
TGTGCCAGCAGCTTCCTACTAGCGGGAAAATCGAATGAGCAGTTCTTC	CASSFLLAGKSNEQFF	NA	TRBJ2-1	TRBD2	TRBV7-9
TGTGCCAGCAGCCCAGGACAGGGGCGATACGAGCAGTACTTC	CASSPGQGRYEQYF	few	TRBJ2-7	TRBD1	TRBV7-2
TGTGCCAGCAGCTGGGGACAGGGTGGTTTGTCTGGGGCCAACGTCCTGACTTTC	CASSWGQGGLSGANVLTF	many	TRBJ2-6	TRBD1	TRBV7-9
TGCGCCAGCAGCCCGGGACAGGATTCACCCCTCCACTTT	CASSPGQDSPLHF	NA	TRBJ1-6	TRBD1	TRBV5-1
TGTGCCATCAAGGACCGACTGAGGGACGAGCAGTACTTC	CAIKDRLRDEQYF	many	TRBJ2-7	NA	TRBV10-3
TGTGCTAGCAGCTTAAGGCCCGGGACAGGGGGGGAGACCCAGTACTTC	CASSLRPGTGGETQYF	once	TRBJ2-5	TRBD1	TRBV7-7
TGTGCCAGCAGCTGGAGACAGGGTCTGGACACTGAAGCTTTCTTT	CASSWRQGLDTEAFF	NA	TRBJ1-1	TRBD1	TRBV5-6
TGTGCCAGCGGGACAGCCCATCAGCCCCAGCATTTT	CASGTAHQPQHF	NA	TRBJ1-5	TRBD1	TRBV25-1
TGCAGTGCTAGTTTTTCGAGAACAGGGCTTAATCAGCCCCAGCATTTT	CSASFSRTGLNQPQHF	many	TRBJ1-5	NA	TRBV20-1
TGCAGTGTTCCTACAGGGGCTCCAGATAATTCACCCCTCCACTTT	CSVPTGAPDNSPLHF	NA	TRBJ1-6	TRBD1	TRBV20-1
TGTGCCATCAGTGAGTCGTGGGGACAGGGGACCTACGAGCAGTACTTC	CAISESWGQGTYEQYF	NA	TRBJ2-7	TRBD1	TRBV10-3
TGTGCCAGCGGGACAGGGGGAAACACCGGGGAGCTGTTTTTT	CASGTGGNTGELFF	NA	TRBJ2-2	TRBD1	TRBV19
TGTGCCAGCCCCAGTTACTCAACCAAGTTAGATGGAAACACCATATATTTT	CASPSYSTKLDGNTIYF	NA	TRBJ1-3	NA	TRBV24-1
TGTGCCAGCAGTGAAGTGTGGACAGGGAACGAGCAGTACTTC	CASSEVWTGNEQYF	NA	TRBJ2-7	TRBD1	TRBV2
TGCAGCGTAGGCAGACAGGCGACCCAAGAGACCCAGTACTTC	CSVGRQATQETQYF	many	TRBJ2-5	NA	TRBV29-1
TGTGCCAGCAGCAAATCGACAGTCCAAGCCAACGTCCTGACTTTC	CASSKSTVQANVLTF	NA	TRBJ2-6	NA	TRBV5-5
TGTGCCATCAAGACAGACACAGATACGCAGTATTTT	CAIKTDTDTQYF	NA	TRBJ2-3	NA	TRBV10-3
TGTGCCATCAGTGAGGCGGGAGGTGGCTATGGCTACACCTTC	CAISEAGGGYGYTF	few	TRBJ1-2	NA	TRBV10-3
TGTGCCAGCAGCGTGGGGACTAGCGGGAGGGCCCGAGAGACCCAGTACTTC	CASSVGTSGRARETQYF	NA	TRBJ2-5	TRBD2	TRBV15
TGCAGCGCCCGACAGCACTTGAACACTGAAGCTTTCTTT	CSARQHLNTEAFF	many	TRBJ1-1	NA	TRBV29-1
TGCAGCTTGGAGCGAGGGGGGATCTACGAGCAGTACTTC	CSLERGGIYEQYF	NA	TRBJ2-7	NA	TRBV29-1